This T cell receptor (beta chain) is from a study of response to subunit inactivated influenza vaccine. Study-level findings and limits: There was a suggestion from the authors that each seasonal influenza vaccination recruits few new T cells.

Trimming left V 1 base short and J 1 base short, with 11 bases between. CDR3 length: 15 amino acids. Germline CDR1 and CDR2: SGHTA and FQGNSA. Notes on this clonotype: Its antigen is undetermined.

TCRdb called the RT-PCR reads again in MiXCR, with one record for every CDR3 protein. The sample holds roughly 520,000 distinct CDR3 sequences; 25% are singletons and the top ten take over 1.5%. This receptor was obtained from a man aged 50 or older who received an inactivated influenza vaccine. The V gene is TRBV7-2, the J gene TRBJ2-7, with a weak D call TRBD1 (5 bases). This specimen consisted of CD4+ T cells sorted from PBMCs, obtained 4 to 6 days after vaccination. CDR3: CASSLGPDKSYEQYF. The CDR3, as DNA: TGTGCCAGCAGCTTAGGTCCGGACAAGTCCTACGAGCAGTACTTC. Full variable domain (rest looked up from reference TRBV7-2 and TRBJ2-7): GAGVSQSPSNKVTEKGKDVELRCDPISGHTALYWYRQSLGQGLEFLIYFQGNSAPDKSGLPSDRFSAERTGGSVSTLTIQRTQQEDSAVYLCASSLGPDKSYEQYFGPGTRLTVT.